These 2 T cell receptor beta chains were all obtained from the same sample, sequenced in a study of brain T cells in children with intractable seizures. Using immunoSEQ multiplex PCR, the repertoire was profiled, and TCRdb retains in-frame clones only, with some absent. The repertoire holds about 80,000 clones, roughly 89% seen once, with approximately 24% in the top ten. The sequenced sample was peripheral blood, obtained at surgery. The origin of the receptors is a girl aged 2 to 10 with Rasmussen encephalitis and intractable seizures.

The V call is TRBV3-1 (or the pseudogene TRBV3-2), the J call TRBJ2-1; TRBD2 aligns across 11 bases. Trimming at V came to 4 bases and at J to 9 bases, leaving 2 bases not matched to a gene. Germline CDR1 reads LGHDT; CDR2 reads YNNKEL (reference sequence). The CDR3 runs 13 residues. The CDR3 DNA reads as TGTGCCAGCAGCCGGCTAGCGGGAGGTGAGCAGTTCTTC. It is translated as CASSRLAGGEQFF.

The chain employs TRBV19 and TRBJ2-3; D call uncertain. Germline CDR1 is LNHDA and CDR2 is SQIVND (reference sequence). Trimming pared 3 bases from V and 1 base from J, leaving 8 bases between. This CDR3 contains 14 residues. Here the CDR3 DNA reads TGTGCCAGTAGTATCGGAGTTGGCACAGATACGCAGTATTTT. The encoded protein is CASSIGVGTDTQYF.